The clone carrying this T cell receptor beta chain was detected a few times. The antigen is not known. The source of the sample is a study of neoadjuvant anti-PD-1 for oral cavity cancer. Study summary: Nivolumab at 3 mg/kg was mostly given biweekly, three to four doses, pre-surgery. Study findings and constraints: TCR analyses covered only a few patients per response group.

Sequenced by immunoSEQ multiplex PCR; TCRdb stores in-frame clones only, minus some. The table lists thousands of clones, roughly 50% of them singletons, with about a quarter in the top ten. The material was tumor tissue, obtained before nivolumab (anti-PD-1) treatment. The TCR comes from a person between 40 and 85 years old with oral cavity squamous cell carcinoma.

CDR3 residues: CASSQGLGGAYEQYF. For the CDR3, the DNA is TGCGCCAGCAGCCAAGGCCTCGGGGGGGCCTACGAGCAGTACTTC. The chain links TRBV4-3 to TRBJ2-7; 8 bases are a match to TRBD2. The J segment lost 2 bases and the V segment lost 1 base, leaving 4 bases of the junction unmatched. The CDR3 length is 15 residues. Germline CDR1 and CDR2: LGHNA and YSLEER.